This T cell receptor beta chain originates from a study of siplizumab effects on memory and regulatory T cells (dated by TCRdb to between 2018 and 2020). Some background on the complete study: The effect of the anti-CD2 antibody siplizumab on alloreactive T-cell subsets was examined in allogeneic mixed lymphocyte reactions constructed from human PBMCs. The investigation overall reported the following: The cumulative frequency of alloreactive sequences traceable to unstimulated CD4+ memory T cells was significantly reduced by siplizumab. Sequences below about 10^-5 frequency were poorly captured, so only a minor fraction of alloreactive clones could be mapped to unstimulated subsets. Unstimulated naive T cells appeared more diverse than memory T cells, and naive cells seemed to contribute substantially to the alloresponse. A naive or memory phenotype could not be assigned to roughly 75-96% of proliferating CD4+ or CD8+ clones. Whether proliferating Tregs from siplizumab cultures were suppressive was not functionally confirmed. Of the alloreactive CD4+ clones that could be mapped, the Treg-derived share averaged about 67% with siplizumab compared with roughly 25% in control reactions.

Receptors were amplified or captured by the immunoSEQ multiplex PCR assay. The deep sequencing platform assayed 90,000 to 100,000 TCR templates per sample. Genomic DNA extracted from sorted T cells was the material used for TCRbeta CDR3 sequencing. The authors' pipeline ran thus. The R programming language was used for clonal analysis of TCRbeta CDR3 data. Alloreactive CD4+ and CD8+ clones were defined by comparing unstimulated samples with post-reaction CFSE-low samples. Regulatory or non-regulatory origin of alloreactive CD4+ clones was assigned by matching sequences to the sorted unstimulated Treg and non-Treg repertoires. TCRdb took this table from immuneACCESS and kept in-frame rearrangements with V and J called. Such tables lack part of the clones; where checked against another copy, unresolved V genes explain under half of the gap, and the rest is unexplained. V, J and clone size are taken as reported in that table, and D and trimming were inferred from the DNA itself. The sample yields about 100,000 clones; approximately 94% were counted once. The ten largest clones represent approximately 1.3% of the sample.

Sorted unstimulated T cells and proliferating T cells recovered from mixed lymphocyte reactions underwent TCRbeta CDR3 sequencing. Fresh whole blood from 9 to 11 HLA-typed healthy donors was used to isolate PBMCs. To map where alloreactive clones came from, unstimulated CD4+ non-regulatory T cells were FACS-sorted. Turning to this clone: Its antigen specificity is not known. No quality values exist for individual bases; no much larger clone is one base distant.

The specimen sequenced was non-Treg CD4+ T cells sorted from blood. The cell subset or site label, read with the paper, signifies: FACS-sorted unstimulated CD4+ non-regulatory T cells. This clonotype originated in a human donor in good health.

CDR3 protein: CASGEGGQETQYF. DNA sequence: TGTGCTAGTGGTGAGGGGGGCCAAGAGACCCAGTACTTC. The rearranged chain carries TRBV12-5 and TRBJ2-5, with the D call tentatively TRBD1 or TRBD2, each fitting 6 bases. The CDR3 holds 13 amino acids from the cysteine to the phenylalanine. Only the CDR3 DNA stays, 39 bases, in frame from base 1. Looking up the germline V gene yields CDR1 LGHNT and CDR2 FRNRAP. Relative to germline, V is 5 bases shorter and J is 1 base shorter, with 8 bases between their ends. The variable domain in full, with residues beyond the CDR3 obtained from the reference TRBV12-5 and TRBJ2-5 genes, is DARVTQTPRHKVTEMGQEVTMRCQPILGHNTVFWYRQTMMQGLELLAYFRNRAPLDDSGMPKDRFSAEMPDATLATLKIQPSEPRDSAVYFCASGEGGQETQYFGPGTRLLVL.